The rows below give T cell receptor beta chains drawn from one sample of a study of blood T cell repertoires in COVID-19. Profiling relied on immunoSEQ multiplex PCR, and the TCRdb table lists in-frame clones only, not all of them. The repertoire includes about 270,000 clones, 91% of them detected once, and approximately 2.7% sits in the top ten. Material for sequencing was PBMCs or T cells enriched from blood (not recorded which). These receptor sequences come from a man aged 35 to 55 who had been exposed to COVID-19. Both conserved end residues are part of each CDR3. A D gene is named only where the DNA matches it firmly. Clone size is not always given. Where it is, it says once, few, many or a class for expanded clones.

v_gene	abundance	j_gene	d_gene	CDR3aa	CDR3nt
TRBV13	-	TRBJ2-2	TRBD2	CASSTGLADYTGELFF	TGTGCCAGCAGCACGGGACTAGCGGACTACACCGGGGAGCTGTTTTTT
TRBV28	-	TRBJ1-6	-	CASRGGGANNSPLHF	TGTGCCAGCAGAGGGGGGGGCGCGAATAATTCACCCCTCCACTTT
TRBV28	-	TRBJ1-1	-	CASSLFRSPAGNTEAFF	TGTGCCAGCAGTTTATTTAGGTCGCCGGCGGGGAACACTGAAGCTTTCTTT
TRBV7-3	-	TRBJ2-1	TRBD2	CASGLAGIEQFF	TGTGCCAGCGGACTAGCGGGAATTGAGCAGTTCTTC
TRBV29-1	-	TRBJ1-2	-	CSVEGRIGQRVYGYTF	TGCAGCGTTGAAGGGCGAATAGGGCAGCGGGTCTATGGCTACACCTTC
TRBV10-3	-	TRBJ2-7	-	CAISGYRSSYEQYF	TGTGCCATCAGCGGTTACAGGAGCTCCTACGAGCAGTACTTC
TRBV7-9	-	TRBJ2-7	TRBD2	CASSPPGEGGEQYF	TGTGCCAGCAGCCCACCGGGGGAGGGCGGCGAGCAGTACTTC
TRBV28	once	TRBJ1-2	-	CASSFPTDYGYTF	TGTGCCAGCAGTTTCCCCACTGACTATGGCTACACCTTC
TRBV19	-	TRBJ1-2	TRBD1	CASTAAGGGGYTF	TGTGCCAGTACTGCGGCAGGGGGCGGTGGCTACACCTTC
TRBV30	-	TRBJ2-7	-	CACPRVSDPYEQYF	TGTGCCTGCCCCAGGGTGAGTGACCCCTACGAGCAGTACTTC
TRBV6-5	-	TRBJ2-7	-	CASKPGQYEQYF	TGTGCCAGCAAGCCAGGGCAGTACGAGCAGTACTTC
TRBV19	-	TRBJ2-7	TRBD1	CASRYRGEQYF	TGTGCCAGTAGGTACAGGGGCGAGCAGTACTTC
TRBV5-4	-	TRBJ2-1	-	CASSPVGSYNEQFF	TGTGCCAGCAGCCCGGTGGGGAGCTACAATGAGCAGTTCTTC
TRBV19	-	TRBJ2-5	TRBD1	CASSNDGTGSQETQYF	TGTGCCAGTAGTAACGACGGGACAGGGAGTCAAGAGACCCAGTACTTC
TRBV28	-	TRBJ1-4	-	CASEDYDRSEGKLFF	TGTGCCAGCGAGGACTATGACAGATCGGAGGGAAAACTGTTTTTT
TRBV6-5	-	TRBJ2-3	-	CASSYDLGQQYF	TGTGCCAGCAGTTACGATCTCGGACAGCAGTATTTT
TRBV7-9	-	TRBJ2-7	-	CASSPKTGALGDEQYF	TGTGCCAGCAGCCCGAAGACAGGTGCCTTAGGCGACGAGCAGTACTTC
TRBV7-9	-	TRBJ1-1	-	CASTSTAMNTEAFF	TGTGCCAGCACCTCGACAGCCATGAACACTGAAGCTTTCTTT
TRBV19	-	TRBJ1-1	-	CASSIGGGRGSSEAFF	TGTGCCAGTAGTATAGGAGGAGGCAGGGGTTCGTCTGAAGCTTTCTTT
TRBV28	-	TRBJ1-4	TRBD1	CASSLLRQGWEKLFF	TGTGCCAGCAGTTTATTGCGACAGGGGTGGGAAAAACTGTTTTTT
TRBV29-1	-	TRBJ2-3	TRBD2	CSVDGVSGMGDTQYF	TGCAGCGTTGATGGGGTTAGCGGGATGGGAGATACGCAGTATTTT
TRBV28	-	TRBJ1-5	TRBD1	CASSLSRDRWRQPQHF	TGTGCCAGCAGTTTATCTCGGGACAGGTGGAGGCAGCCCCAGCATTTT
TRBV18	-	TRBJ1-5	TRBD1	CASSRTGTGDQPQHF	TGTGCCAGCTCACGTACCGGGACAGGGGATCAGCCCCAGCATTTT
TRBV27	-	TRBJ1-2	-	CASSPPGGFNGYTF	TGTGCCAGCAGTCCCCCGGGGGGGTTCAATGGCTACACCTTC
TRBV28	-	TRBJ1-1	-	CASREQGDRTEAFF	TGTGCCAGCAGAGAACAGGGAGATCGGACTGAAGCTTTCTTT
TRBV30	-	TRBJ2-1	-	CAWSVGSGFYNEQFF	TGTGCCTGGAGTGTTGGAAGCGGCTTTTACAATGAGCAGTTCTTC
TRBV29-1	-	TRBJ2-1	-	CSVRGHYNEQFF	TGCAGCGTTCGGGGACACTACAATGAGCAGTTCTTC
TRBV28	-	TRBJ1-4	TRBD1	CASSPGGRANEKLFF	TGTGCCAGCAGCCCAGGGGGTCGGGCTAATGAAAAACTGTTTTTT
TRBV27	-	TRBJ2-7	TRBD2	CASSLMASGTYEQYF	TGTGCCAGCAGTTTAATGGCTAGCGGGACCTACGAGCAGTACTTC
TRBV5-4	-	TRBJ2-3	-	CASSLDIGADTQYF	TGTGCCAGCAGCTTGGATATCGGGGCAGATACGCAGTATTTT
TRBV4-1	few	TRBJ2-1	TRBD2	CASSHLGLAAVGNEQFF	TGCGCCAGCAGCCACTTGGGACTAGCGGCAGTCGGGAATGAGCAGTTCTTC
TRBV7-2	-	TRBJ2-3	-	CASSLVDWADTQYF	TGTGCCAGCAGCCTCGTGGACTGGGCAGATACGCAGTATTTT
TRBV7-2	-	TRBJ2-7	TRBD1	CASSSLGQVPYEQYF	TGTGCCAGCAGCTCCCTAGGACAGGTCCCGTACGAGCAGTACTTC
TRBV28	-	TRBJ2-5	TRBD2	CASSPGTSETQYF	TGTGCCAGCAGTCCCGGGACTAGTGAGACCCAGTACTTC
TRBV7-2	-	TRBJ2-7	TRBD2	CASSSGTSGRAYEQYF	TGTGCCAGCAGCTCAGGGACTAGCGGGAGAGCCTACGAGCAGTACTTC
TRBV5-1	once	TRBJ1-2	TRBD1	CASSLAERGHGYYGYTF	TGCGCCAGCAGCTTGGCGGAAAGGGGGCACGGTTACTATGGCTACACCTTC
TRBV7-9	-	TRBJ1-2	-	CASGNTALREYGYTF	TGTGCCAGCGGAAATACAGCTTTAAGGGAGTATGGCTACACCTTC
TRBV29-1	once	TRBJ1-6	TRBD1	CSVASSMPVRGQRNSPLHF	TGCAGCGTTGCGTCGTCCATGCCTGTTCGGGGACAGCGTAATTCACCCCTCCACTTT